One and the same sample provided the 11 T cell receptor beta chains below, sequenced in a study of T cells in Graves' hyperthyroidism and ophthalmopathy. TCR beta CDR3 region amplification was performed from RNA transcripts. The HTBI primer set was used in a first-round RT-PCR of the TCR CDR3. A single record per CDR3 protein comes from TCRdb applying MiXCR to the multiplex PCR reads. Among roughly 280,000 distinct CDR3 sequences listed, about a sixth were seen once. Sequenced material: blood. The receptor source for this set is a woman aged 55-70 years with Graves' ophthalmopathy.

This chain links TRBV27 with TRBJ2-7; 7 bases are shared with TRBD1. CDR3 length: 13 residues. Trimming cost V 8 bases and J 2 bases; bases outside gene matches: 6. Germline values: CDR1 MNHEY, CDR2 SMNVEV (reference sequence). This chain's CDR3 is CASWVRGTYEQYF. The CDR3 DNA is TGTGCCAGCTGGGTCAGGGGGACCTACGAGCAGTACTTC.

This sequence joins TRBV28 and TRBJ1-5, with TRBD1 matching over 9 bases. The germline V gene encodes CDR1 MDHEN and CDR2 SYDVKM. V dropped 6 bases and J dropped 9; count of bases not matched to a gene: 15. The CDR3 sequence is 16 residues long. The CDR3 spells CASSMNPGQGIVPQHF. The CDR3 DNA follows: TGTGCCAGCAGCATGAATCCGGGACAGGGCATTGTGCCCCAGCATTTT.

This clonotype occurred a few times. The chain uses TRBV2 and TRBJ1-2; 8 nucleotides line up with TRBD1. Trimming took 1 base from V and 5 from J; bases not matched to a gene: 6. Germline lookup yields CDR1 SNHLY and CDR2 FYNNEI. The CDR3 has 15 amino acids. The CDR3 reads CASSEGTGKRYGYTF. The DNA for the CDR3 is TGTGCCAGCAGTGAAGGGACAGGGAAGAGGTATGGCTACACCTTC.

This clonotype was recorded at least ten times. The chain combines TRBV5-1 with TRBJ2-3; the match to TRBD1 covers 7 bases. Germline V gene lookup returns CDR1 SGHRS and CDR2 YFSETQ. V trimming: 2 bases; J trimming: 2 bases; junction bases outside the gene matches: 5. There are 15 residues in the CDR3. The DNA of the CDR3 is TGCGCCAGCAGCTTTACAGGGGTTGACACAGATACGCAGTATTTT. Its translation: CASSFTGVDTDTQYF.

This clonotype has at least ten counts. The chain recombines TRBV7-3 with TRBJ1-1; 11 bases are a match to TRBD1. CDR1 SGHTA and CDR2 FQGTGA come from the germline V gene. The length of the CDR3 is 15 residues. Trimming removed 2 bases from V and 5 bases from J; junction bases left unmatched: 4. The DNA of the CDR3 is TGTGCCAGCAGCTTAGGGACAGGGGGGTTTACTGAAGCTTTCTTT. Amino acid sequence: CASSLGTGGFTEAFF.

Ten or more counts support this clonotype. The V call is TRBV2, the J call TRBJ1-5; D unresolved. Germline V lookup: CDR1 SNHLY, CDR2 FYNNEI. Trimming stripped 2 bases from V and 2 bases from J, with 10 bases between. The CDR3 is 15 residues long. The CDR3 sequence is CASSEKVWGNQPQHF. The CDR3 DNA is TGTGCCAGCAGTGAAAAGGTTTGGGGCAATCAGCCCCAGCATTTT.

The chain links TRBV20-1 to TRBJ2-5; no reliable D call. Between the trimmed V and J ends, which lost 4 bases and 3 bases, there was a span of 21 bases. Germline V gives CDR1 DFQATT, CDR2 SNEGSKA (reference sequence). The CDR3 consists of 16 residues. The CDR3: CSATLRTAWLEETQYF. CDR3 coding DNA: TGCAGTGCTACCCTTCGGACCGCCTGGCTCGAAGAGACCCAGTACTTC.

The gene calls are TRBV27 and TRBJ1-4; D unclear. CDR3 length: 14 amino acids. Trimming took off 5 bases at V and 6 bases at J, with 13 bases between the two ends. Germline V gives CDR1 MNHEY, CDR2 SMNVEV (reference sequence). Written as DNA, the CDR3 is TGTGCCAGCAGTCTTCAAGGTTATGATGAAAAACTGTTTTTT. Translating gives CASSLQGYDEKLFF.

This clonotype showed up just a few times. The chain has TRBV30 and TRBJ1-3; a weak D match, TRBD1 (5 bases). CDR3 length: 14 amino acids. Germline V gene data show CDR1 as GTSNPN and CDR2 as SVGIG (reference sequence). Trimming took off 1 base at V and 0 bases at J, with 7 bases between the two ends. CDR3: CAWSDGTSGNTIYF. As DNA, the CDR3 is TGTGCCTGGAGTGACGGGACCTCTGGAAACACCATATATTTT.

V and J are TRBV12-5 and TRBJ2-5; 8 nucleotides line up with TRBD1. The CDR3 runs 18 residues. CDR1 is LGHNT, CDR2 FRNRAP, per germline. Unmatched junction bases numbered 11, after V lost 2 bases and J lost 0 bases. The CDR3 DNA follows: TGTGCTAGTGGTTTGTCCTTAACCGGGACAGGCCACCAAGAGACCCAGTACTTC. Translation gives CASGLSLTGTGHQETQYF.

This clonotype was counted many times. The gene calls are TRBV28 and TRBJ1-3, with D possibly TRBD1 on 6 matching bases. Trimming removed 3 bases from V and 3 bases from J, with 12 bases in between. The germline V gene has CDR1 MDHEN and CDR2 SYDVKM. The CDR3 consists of 15 residues. The CDR3 bases are TGTGCCAGCAGTTTCGTGGGCAGGGGTGGAAACACCATATATTTT. Amino acid sequence: CASSFVGRGGNTIYF.